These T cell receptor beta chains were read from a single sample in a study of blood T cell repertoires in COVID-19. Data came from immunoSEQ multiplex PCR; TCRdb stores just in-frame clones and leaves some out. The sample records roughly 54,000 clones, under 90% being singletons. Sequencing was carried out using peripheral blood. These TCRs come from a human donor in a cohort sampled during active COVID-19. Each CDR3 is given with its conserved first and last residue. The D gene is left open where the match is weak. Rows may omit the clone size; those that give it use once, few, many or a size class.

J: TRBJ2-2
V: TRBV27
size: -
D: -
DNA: TGTGCCAGCAGAAGACAGGGCGGGGCCGGGGAGCTGTTTTTT
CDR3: CASRRQGGAGELFF

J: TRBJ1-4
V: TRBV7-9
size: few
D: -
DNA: TGTGCCAGCAGCCTGATGTCGGGTGCAACTAATGAAAAACTGTTTTTT
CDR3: CASSLMSGATNEKLFF

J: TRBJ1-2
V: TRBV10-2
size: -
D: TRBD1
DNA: TGCGCCAGCAGTGAGCTCGGACAGGGACCCACCTACACCTTC
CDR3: CASSELGQGPTYTF

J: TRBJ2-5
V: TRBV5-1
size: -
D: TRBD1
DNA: TGCGCCAGCAGCTTCCAGGGGGTCCAAGAGACCCAGTACTTC
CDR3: CASSFQGVQETQYF

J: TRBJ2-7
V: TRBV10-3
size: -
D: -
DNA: TGTGCCACCCGCGCGGACGGGAGCTCCTACGAGCAGTACTTC
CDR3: CATRADGSSYEQYF

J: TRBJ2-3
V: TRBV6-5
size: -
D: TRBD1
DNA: TGTGCCAGGACGGACAGGGTATTGGTAGATACGCAGTATTTT
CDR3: CARTDRVLVDTQYF

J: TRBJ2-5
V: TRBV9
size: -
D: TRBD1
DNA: TGTGCCAGCAGCTCCCGACAGGGGGTGGAGGAGACCCAGTACTTC
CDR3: CASSSRQGVEETQYF

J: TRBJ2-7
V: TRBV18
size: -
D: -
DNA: TGTGCCAGCTCACCACCAGTAGTCCACGAGCAGTACTTC
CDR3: CASSPPVVHEQYF

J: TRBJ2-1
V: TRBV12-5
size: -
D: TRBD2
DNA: TGTGCTAGTGGCCCGCTAGCGGGGGCATACAATGAGCAGTTCTTC
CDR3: CASGPLAGAYNEQFF

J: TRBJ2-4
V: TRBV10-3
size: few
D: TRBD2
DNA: TGTGCCATCAGTGACCCGGGACTAGCGGGGACCAAAAACATTCAGTACTTC
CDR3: CAISDPGLAGTKNIQYF

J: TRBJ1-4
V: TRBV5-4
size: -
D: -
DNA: TGTGCCAGCAGCTTAGGAGGCGCCACTAATGAAAAACTGTTTTTT
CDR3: CASSLGGATNEKLFF

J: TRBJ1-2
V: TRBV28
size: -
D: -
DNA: TGTGCCAGCAGTTTGTCAGAGACAAACTATGGCTACACCTTC
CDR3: CASSLSETNYGYTF

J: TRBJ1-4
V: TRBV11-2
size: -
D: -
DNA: TGTGCCAGCAGCTCGGACAGTCGATCTAATGAAAAACTGTTTTTT
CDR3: CASSSDSRSNEKLFF

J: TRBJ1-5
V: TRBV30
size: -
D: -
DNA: TGTGCCTGGAGTGGCCGGGGACAGCCCCAGCATTTT
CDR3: CAWSGRGQPQHF

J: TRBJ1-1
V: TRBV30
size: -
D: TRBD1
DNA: TGTGCCTGGAGTCGGGACAGATACACTGAAGCTTTCTTT
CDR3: CAWSRDRYTEAFF

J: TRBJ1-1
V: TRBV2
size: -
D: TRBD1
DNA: TGTGCCAGCAGTGGGGACAGGGTAAACACTGAAGCTTTCTTT
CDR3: CASSGDRVNTEAFF

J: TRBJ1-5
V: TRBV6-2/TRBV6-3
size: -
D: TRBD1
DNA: TGTGCCAGCAGTTACGCCCCTCAGGGGGCGTTCGGCAGTCAGCCCCAGCATTTT
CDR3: CASSYAPQGAFGSQPQHF

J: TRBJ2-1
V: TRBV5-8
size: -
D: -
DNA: TGTGCCAGCAGCTTGGGTGGGAGGTCCTACAATGAGCAGTTCTTC
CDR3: CASSLGGRSYNEQFF

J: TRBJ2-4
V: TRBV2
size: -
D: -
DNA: TGTGCCAGCAGTCAGGCTGGACTAGCCAAAAACATTCAGTACTTC
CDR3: CASSQAGLAKNIQYF

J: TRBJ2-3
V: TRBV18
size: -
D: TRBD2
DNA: TGTGCCAGCTCACCCCGGGGGACTAGCGGGAGCACAGATACGCAGTATTTT
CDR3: CASSPRGTSGSTDTQYF

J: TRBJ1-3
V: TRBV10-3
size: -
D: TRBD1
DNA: TGTGCCATCAGTTCCTTGTCTGGACAGGCCAGCTCTGGAAACACCATATATTTT
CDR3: CAISSLSGQASSGNTIYF

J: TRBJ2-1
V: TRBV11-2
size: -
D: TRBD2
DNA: TGTGCCAGTCTAGCGGGGGGGCTAGGAGAGCAGTTCTTC
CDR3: CASLAGGLGEQFF

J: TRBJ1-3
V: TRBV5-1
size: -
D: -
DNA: TGCGCCAGCAGCTTGTCCGAAGTAGACTCTGGAAACACCATATATTTT
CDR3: CASSLSEVDSGNTIYF

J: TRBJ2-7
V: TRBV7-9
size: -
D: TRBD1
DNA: TGTGCCAGCAGCCGGGACAGGGGAACCTACGAGCAGTACTTC
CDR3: CASSRDRGTYEQYF

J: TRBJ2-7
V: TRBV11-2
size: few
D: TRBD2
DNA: TGTGCCAGCAGCTCTGCGACTAGCGGGCCCTACGAGCAGTACTTC
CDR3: CASSSATSGPYEQYF

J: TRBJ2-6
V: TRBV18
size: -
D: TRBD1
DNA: TGTGCCAGCTCACAAACAGGGGCTGGGGCCAACGTCCTGACTTTC
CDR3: CASSQTGAGANVLTF

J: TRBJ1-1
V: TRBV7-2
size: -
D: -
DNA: TGTGCCAGCAGCTTAAGGGGGATAGACACTGAAGCTTTCTTT
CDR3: CASSLRGIDTEAFF

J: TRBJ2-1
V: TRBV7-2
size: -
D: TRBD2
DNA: TGTGCCAGCAGCTCGGAGCGGGAGGGGGCTCAGTTCTTC
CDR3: CASSSEREGAQFF

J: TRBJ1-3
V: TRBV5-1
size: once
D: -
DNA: TGCGCCAGCAGCTTGCGTTCAGACACAGAATTCTCTGGAAACACCATATATTTT
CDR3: CASSLRSDTEFSGNTIYF

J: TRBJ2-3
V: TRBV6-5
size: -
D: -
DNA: TGTGCCAGCAGTCCCGCGAGGCACTCGGATACGCAGTATTTT
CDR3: CASSPARHSDTQYF

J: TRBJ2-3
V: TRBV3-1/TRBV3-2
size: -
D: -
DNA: TGTGCCAGCAGCCAAGATATGGGGGCGGGCACAGATACGCAGTATTTT
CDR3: CASSQDMGAGTDTQYF

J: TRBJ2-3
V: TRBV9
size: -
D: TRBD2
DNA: TGTGCCAGCAGCTCAGGGATAGGGGCGGGGGGCACAGATACGCAGTATTTT
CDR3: CASSSGIGAGGTDTQYF

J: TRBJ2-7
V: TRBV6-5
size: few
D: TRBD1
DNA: TGTGCCAGCATCAGACAGGGGTCCTCCTACGAGCAGTACTTC
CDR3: CASIRQGSSYEQYF

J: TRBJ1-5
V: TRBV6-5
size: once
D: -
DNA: TGTGCCAGCAGTTACTTCAGGGGCAGCAATCAGCCCCAGCATTTT
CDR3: CASSYFRGSNQPQHF

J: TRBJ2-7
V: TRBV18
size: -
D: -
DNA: TGTGCCAGCTCACCGAGACAACAGGGATTCTACGAGCAGTACTTC
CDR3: CASSPRQQGFYEQYF

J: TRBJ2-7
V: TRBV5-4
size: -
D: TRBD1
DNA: TGTGCCAGCAGCTGGGGGACAGGGGATTACGAGCAGTACTTC
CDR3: CASSWGTGDYEQYF

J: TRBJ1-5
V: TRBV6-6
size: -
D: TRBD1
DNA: TGTGCCAGCAGCTTGGGGGTTGACAGGGATCAGCCCCAGCATTTT
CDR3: CASSLGVDRDQPQHF

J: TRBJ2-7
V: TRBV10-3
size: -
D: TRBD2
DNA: TGTGCCACCGGATTCGGGACAACCCTAGCGGGGGAGCAGTACTTC
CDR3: CATGFGTTLAGEQYF

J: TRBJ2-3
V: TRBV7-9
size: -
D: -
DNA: TGTGCCAGCAGCCAAGGGCCACAGGGTACGCAGTATTTT
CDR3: CASSQGPQGTQYF

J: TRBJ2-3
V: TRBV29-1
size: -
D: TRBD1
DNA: TGCAGCGGGGACAGCAGCACAGATACGCAGTATTTT
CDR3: CSGDSSTDTQYF

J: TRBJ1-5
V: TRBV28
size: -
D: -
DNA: TGTGCCAGCAGTTTTGGGACACACAATAGCAATCAGCCCCAGCATTTT
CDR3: CASSFGTHNSNQPQHF

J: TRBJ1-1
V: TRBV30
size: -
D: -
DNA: TGTGCCTGGAGTGACAGCACTGAAGCTTTCTTT
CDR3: CAWSDSTEAFF

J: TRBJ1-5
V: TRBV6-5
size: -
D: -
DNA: TGTGCCAGCAGTTACTCGACAGGCAGGGGTCAGCCCCAGCATTTT
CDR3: CASSYSTGRGQPQHF

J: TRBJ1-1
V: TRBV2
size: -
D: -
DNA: TGTGCCAGCAGTGTTTTTCAGGTGAACACTGAAGCTTTCTTT
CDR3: CASSVFQVNTEAFF

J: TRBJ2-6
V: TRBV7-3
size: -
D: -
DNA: TGTGCCAGCAGCTTATATGCCGGCTCTGGGGCCAACGTCCTGACTTTC
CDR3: CASSLYAGSGANVLTF

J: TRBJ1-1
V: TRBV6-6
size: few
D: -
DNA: TGTGCCAGCAGTTACTCGGCGGGGAACACTGAAGCTTTCTTT
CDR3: CASSYSAGNTEAFF

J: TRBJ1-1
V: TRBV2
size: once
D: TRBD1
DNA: TGTGCCAGCAGGAACAGGGGACTCTTTAGAATCTTT
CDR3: CASRNRGLFRIF

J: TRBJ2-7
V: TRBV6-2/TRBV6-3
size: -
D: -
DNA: TGTGCCAGCAGTTACCGACAGTACGAGCAGTACTTC
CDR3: CASSYRQYEQYF

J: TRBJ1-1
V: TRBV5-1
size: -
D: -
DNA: TGCGCCAGCACCCCAGCCCTCGGGTCCACTGAAGCTTTCTTT
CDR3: CASTPALGSTEAFF

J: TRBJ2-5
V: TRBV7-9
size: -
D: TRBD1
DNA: TGTGCCAGCAGCCCGAACTTAGGACAGGGGTCGTACGAGACCCAGTACTTC
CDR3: CASSPNLGQGSYETQYF